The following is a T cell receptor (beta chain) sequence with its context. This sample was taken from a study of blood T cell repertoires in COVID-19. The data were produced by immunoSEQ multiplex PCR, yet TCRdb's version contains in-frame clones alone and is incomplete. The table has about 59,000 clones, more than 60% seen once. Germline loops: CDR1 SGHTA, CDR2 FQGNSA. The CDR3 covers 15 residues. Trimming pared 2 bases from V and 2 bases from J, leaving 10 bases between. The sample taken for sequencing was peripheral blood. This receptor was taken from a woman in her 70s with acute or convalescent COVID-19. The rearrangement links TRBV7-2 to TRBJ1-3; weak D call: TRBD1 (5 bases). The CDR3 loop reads CASSLRGGAGNTIYF. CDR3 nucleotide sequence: TGTGCCAGCAGCTTACGGGGGGGTGCTGGAAACACCATATATTTT.